This T cell receptor (beta chain) was recorded in a study of OX40 agonist ivuxolimab in advanced cancers. Regarding the study in general: Ivuxolimab, which targeted the costimulatory receptor OX40 (CD134), was an agonistic, fully human IgG2 monoclonal antibody. Among the 52 dose-escalation patients, around 19 had hepatocellular carcinoma, approximately 15 melanoma, 9 renal cell carcinoma and 9 head and neck cancer. Intravenous ivuxolimab was administered to patients every 2 weeks at six dose levels: 0.01, 0.1, 0.3, 1.5, 3 and 10 mg/kg. Partial responses occurred in three dose-escalation patients, of whom one had hepatocellular carcinoma and two had cutaneous melanoma. The paper describes the monotherapy dose-escalation part (N of about 54 patients) of the phase I trial of ivuxolimab. Peripheral TCRbeta sequencing aimed to test whether ivuxolimab altered TCR sequence diversity and caused clonal T-cell expansion. Prior anti-PD-1, anti-PD-L1 or anti-CTLA-4 therapy was permitted, and approximately 42% of dose-escalation patients had received checkpoint inhibitors. In the dose-escalation cohort, around four fifths of patients were male, and the mean age was roughly 60 years, with a range of roughly 20 to 80.

The trial excluded patients who had a history of autoimmune disease or were on systemic immunosuppression. Peripheral blood for TCR sequencing was drawn from every dose cohort at baseline, at cycle 4 day 1 and at cycle 7 day 1. Samples were obtained from an open-label, multicenter, first-in-human phase I dose-escalation trial of ivuxolimab. The trial enrolled adults with locally advanced or metastatic head and neck squamous cell, hepatocellular, melanoma or renal cell carcinoma. Before TCR sequencing, CD4+ and CD8+ T cells were separately sorted from peripheral blood. On this clone: Its antigen is still unknown. No per-base quality is available; no much larger clone lies one base away.

CDR1 and CDR2 (SEHNR, FQNEAQ) derive from the germline V gene (reference sequence). V loses 3 bases of germline sequence and J loses 9 bases, and the interval between the two ends is 12 bases. The CDR3 holds 14 amino acids from the cysteine to the phenylalanine. Only the CDR3 DNA stays, 42 bases, in frame from base 1. Study-wide findings and limitations: The antigen specificity of the peripheral T cells that underwent clonal expansion was not determined. Low levels of normalized T-cell clonal expansion were also seen in some patients who did not respond. In the 0.1-3.0 mg/kg groups, partial responders had among the lowest normalized peripheral clonal expansion, particularly in CD8+ T cells. After ivuxolimab, expanded clones were on average more numerous among CD8+ T cells than among CD4+ T cells. At doses from 0.1 to 3.0 mg/kg, clonal expansion was seen in both CD4+ and CD8+ blood T cells between baseline and week 6.

For sequencing of the TCRbeta CDR3 region, genomic DNA was extracted from the sorted cells. The immunoSEQ Assay was used to sequence the TCRbeta CDR3 regions. TCRdb stores this immuneACCESS table with in-frame sequences only. Part of the clones is absent; in the studies checked, under half of the shortfall reflects unresolved V genes, and no reason is known for the rest. The sample table contains some 44,000 clones; only one count was recorded for around 80% of them. The ten largest clones capture over 4.5% of the sample. This sequence was found in an adult with an advanced solid tumor such as melanoma, head and neck, liver or kidney cancer. The chain uses TRBV7-9 and TRBJ1-6; the D gene remains uncertain. The sequenced sample was CD4+ or CD8+ T cells sorted from blood, obtained in a trial of the OX40 agonist ivuxolimab. In nucleotides, the sequence is TGTGCCAGCAGCTTGGCCAGCTCGGGTTCACCCCTCCACTTT. It translates as CASSLASSGSPLHF.